This T cell receptor beta chain was sequenced during a study of technical replicates of blood from a handful of donors. Assay: immunoSEQ multiplex PCR; the TCRdb copy retains only in-frame clones and omits some. The sample lists tens of thousands of clones; 85% to 95% were seen once. Germline CDR1 and CDR2: MNHEY and SMNVEV (reference sequence). The CDR3 is 17 residues long. Trimming at V came to 3 bases and at J to 7 bases, leaving 13 bases not matched to a gene. The chain joins TRBV27 to TRBJ1-5; TRBD1 matches at 9 bases. The material sequenced was T cells isolated from PBMCs. The TCR was taken from a human donor in good health. CDR3 bases: TGTGCCAGCAGTTTCTATGGGACAGGGAAAATGACCCAGCCCCAGCATTTT. As protein: CASSFYGTGKMTQPQHF.